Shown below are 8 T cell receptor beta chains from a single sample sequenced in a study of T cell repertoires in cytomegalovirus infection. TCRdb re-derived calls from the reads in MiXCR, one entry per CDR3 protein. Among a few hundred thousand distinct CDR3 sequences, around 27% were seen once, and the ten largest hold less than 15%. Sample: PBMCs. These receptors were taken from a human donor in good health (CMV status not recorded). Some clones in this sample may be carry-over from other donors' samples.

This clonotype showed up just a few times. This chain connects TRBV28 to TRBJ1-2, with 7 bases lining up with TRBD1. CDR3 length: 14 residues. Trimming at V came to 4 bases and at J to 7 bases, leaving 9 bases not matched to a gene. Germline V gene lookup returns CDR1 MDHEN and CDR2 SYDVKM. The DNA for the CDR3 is TGTGCCAGCAGTTCACATACAGGGGCAGCTGGCTACACCTTC. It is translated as CASSSHTGAAGYTF.

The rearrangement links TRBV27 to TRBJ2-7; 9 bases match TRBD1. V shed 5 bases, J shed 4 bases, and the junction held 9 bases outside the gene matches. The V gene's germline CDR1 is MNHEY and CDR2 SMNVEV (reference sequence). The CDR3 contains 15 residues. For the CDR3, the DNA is TGTGCCAGCAGTCTAACCGGGACAGGGTGGTACGAGCAGTACGTC. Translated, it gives CASSLTGTGWYEQYV.

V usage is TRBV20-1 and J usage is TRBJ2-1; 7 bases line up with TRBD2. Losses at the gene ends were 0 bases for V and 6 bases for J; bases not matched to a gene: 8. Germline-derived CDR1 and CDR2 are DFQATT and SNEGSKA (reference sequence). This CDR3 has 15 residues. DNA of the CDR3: TGCAGTGCTAGAGATCGGGGGGAGGGGTTCAATGAGCAGTTCTTC. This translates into CSARDRGEGFNEQFF.

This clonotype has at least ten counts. Here the CDR3 DNA reads TGTGCCAGCAGCTTGCCAGGCTTAACCGAGCAGTACGTC. This gives the protein CASSLPGLTEQYV. This rearrangement joins TRBV7-8 to TRBJ2-7; D remains unclear. Trimming removed 3 bases from V and 6 bases from J, with 12 bases in between. The CDR3 covers 13 residues. CDR1 and CDR2 from the germline V gene are SGHVS and FQNEAQ.

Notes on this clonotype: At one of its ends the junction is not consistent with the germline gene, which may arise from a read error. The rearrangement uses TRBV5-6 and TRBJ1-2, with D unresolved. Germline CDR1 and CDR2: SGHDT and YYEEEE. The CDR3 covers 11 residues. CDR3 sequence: CASRLAAGYTF. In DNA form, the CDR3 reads TGTGCCAGCAGATTGGCCGCGGGCTACACCTTC.

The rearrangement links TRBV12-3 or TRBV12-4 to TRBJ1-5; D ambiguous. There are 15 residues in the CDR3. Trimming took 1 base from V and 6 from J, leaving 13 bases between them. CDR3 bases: TGTGCCAGCAGTTTAGGTACTGGGCTTGGTCAGCCCCAGCATTTT. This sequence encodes CASSLGTGLGQPQHF.

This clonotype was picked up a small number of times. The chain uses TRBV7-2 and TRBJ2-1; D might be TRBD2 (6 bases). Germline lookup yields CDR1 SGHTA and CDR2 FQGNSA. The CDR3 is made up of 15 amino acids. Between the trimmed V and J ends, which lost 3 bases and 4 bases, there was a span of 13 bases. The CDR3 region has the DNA TGTGCCAGCAGCTTCCGGGACGGACTATACAATGAGCAGTTCTTC. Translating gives CASSFRDGLYNEQFF.

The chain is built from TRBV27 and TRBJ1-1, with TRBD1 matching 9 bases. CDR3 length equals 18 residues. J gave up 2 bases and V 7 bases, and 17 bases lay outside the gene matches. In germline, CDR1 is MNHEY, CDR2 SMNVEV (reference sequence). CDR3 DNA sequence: TGTGCCAGCACCCGCGCTACCGGGACAGGGTGGAGAAACACTGAAGCTTTCTTT. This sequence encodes CASTRATGTGWRNTEAFF.